These T cell receptor beta chains were read from a single sample in a study of T cell responses to AZD1222 COVID-19 vaccine. Libraries were prepared by immunoSEQ multiplex PCR; TCRdb keeps only in-frame clonotypes and omits some of them. The sample has about 86,000 clones, approximately 88% seen once; the top ten hold around 5.8%. The sample consisted of peripheral blood, taken on day 0 of AZD1222 vaccination. The source is an adult in good health. CDR3s include the opening cysteine and the closing phenylalanine or tryptophan. Fields, in order: J gene, D gene, V gene, clone size, CDR3 protein, CDR3 DNA. D genes are given only for firm matches. The size of a clone is reported for some rows only, either as once, few or many, or as a class for expanded clones.

J: TRBJ1-5; D: TRBD1; V: TRBV5-5; size: .; CDR3: CASNTGDNNQPQHF; DNA: TGTGCCAGCAACACAGGGGACAACAATCAGCCCCAGCATTTT
J: TRBJ2-1; D: .; V: TRBV5-6; size: .; CDR3: CASSLAMGHSYNEQFF; DNA: TGTGCCAGCAGCTTGGCGATGGGCCATTCCTACAATGAGCAGTTCTTC
J: TRBJ2-1; D: .; V: TRBV4-1; size: .; CDR3: CASSLYPGLLDEQFF; DNA: TGCGCCAGCAGCCTGTACCCGGGACTGCTCGATGAGCAGTTCTTC
J: TRBJ1-5; D: .; V: TRBV6-6; size: .; CDR3: CASTPGFGHIDQPQHF; DNA: TGTGCCAGCACCCCCGGATTTGGGCATATTGATCAGCCCCAGCATTTT
J: TRBJ1-3; D: .; V: TRBV4-1; size: .; CDR3: CASSPEGSGNTIYF; DNA: TGCGCCAGCAGCCCCGAAGGCTCTGGAAACACCATATATTTT
J: TRBJ1-6; D: .; V: TRBV5-1; size: .; CDR3: CASSTGRNSPLHF; DNA: TGCGCCAGCAGCACCGGAAGGAATTCACCCCTCCACTTT
J: TRBJ1-3; D: .; V: TRBV19; size: .; CDR3: CASSIAVGNTIYF; DNA: TGTGCCAGTAGTATCGCTGTCGGAAACACCATATATTTT
J: TRBJ2-1; D: .; V: TRBV20-1; size: .; CDR3: CSASGGGSGNEQFF; DNA: TGCAGTGCTAGTGGGGGTGGGAGTGGGAATGAGCAGTTCTTC
J: TRBJ2-1; D: .; V: TRBV28; size: .; CDR3: CASSIIKGGANEQFF; DNA: TGTGCCAGCAGTATTATAAAGGGCGGTGCCAATGAGCAGTTCTTC
J: TRBJ1-5; D: TRBD1; V: TRBV28; size: .; CDR3: CASSSTGGAYQPQHF; DNA: TGTGCCAGCAGTTCAACAGGGGGCGCTTATCAGCCCCAGCATTTT
J: TRBJ2-1; D: TRBD2; V: TRBV11-2; size: .; CDR3: CASSLEAGEFYNEQFF; DNA: TGTGCCAGCAGCTTAGAGGCGGGAGAGTTCTACAATGAGCAGTTCTTC
J: TRBJ2-7; D: TRBD1; V: TRBV6-2/TRBV6-3; size: once; CDR3: CASSQSWTGDYEQYF; DNA: TGTGCCAGCAGCCAATCGTGGACAGGGGACTACGAGCAGTACTTC
J: TRBJ1-6; D: .; V: TRBV27; size: once; CDR3: CASSLSPSGGLNSPLHF; DNA: TGTGCCAGCAGTTTATCGCCCTCGGGGGGACTCAATTCACCCCTCCACTTT
J: TRBJ2-4; D: TRBD1; V: TRBV28; size: .; CDR3: CASSPPYSSTGTRDRAKNIQYF; DNA: TGTGCCAGCAGTCCACCTTACTCTTCGACAGGGACCCGGGACCGAGCCAAAAACATTCAGTACTTC
J: TRBJ2-3; D: TRBD2; V: TRBV2; size: .; CDR3: CASRILADTDTQYF; DNA: TGTGCCAGCAGGATACTAGCGGACACAGATACGCAGTATTTT
J: TRBJ1-2; D: .; V: TRBV2; size: .; CDR3: CASISGYKGYTF; DNA: TGTGCCAGCATTTCCGGGTATAAGGGCTACACCTTC
J: TRBJ1-3; D: .; V: TRBV5-1; size: .; CDR3: CASSPTGPSSGNTIYF; DNA: TGCGCCAGCAGCCCTACGGGACCGAGCTCTGGAAACACCATATATTTT
J: TRBJ1-2; D: .; V: TRBV27; size: .; CDR3: CASSYQDRYPGYTF; DNA: TGTGCCAGCAGTTACCAAGACAGGTACCCGGGCTACACCTTC
J: TRBJ1-1; D: .; V: TRBV28; size: .; CDR3: CASTGGRFMNTEAFF; DNA: TGTGCCAGCACCGGGGGGCGGTTCATGAACACTGAAGCTTTCTTT
J: TRBJ1-5; D: TRBD1; V: TRBV28; size: .; CDR3: CASSGSGTGGNQPQHF; DNA: TGTGCCAGCAGTGGGTCCGGCACAGGGGGAAATCAACCCCAGCATTTT
J: TRBJ1-4; D: TRBD1; V: TRBV18; size: .; CDR3: CASGTNRGENEKLFF; DNA: TGTGCCAGCGGGACAAACAGGGGGGAGAATGAAAAACTGTTTTTT
J: TRBJ2-2; D: .; V: TRBV4-1; size: .; CDR3: CASSRSPFETFTGELFF; DNA: TGCGCCAGCAGCAGATCTCCGTTCGAGACCTTCACCGGGGAGCTGTTTTTT
J: TRBJ1-2; D: .; V: TRBV5-4; size: .; CDR3: CASSLAGGLGYGYTF; DNA: TGTGCCAGCAGCTTGGCGGGGGGGCTAGGATATGGCTACACCTTC
J: TRBJ1-2; D: TRBD1; V: TRBV29-1; size: .; CDR3: CSMLGQGLRGGYTF; DNA: TGCAGCATGCTTGGACAGGGGTTAAGAGGTGGCTACACCTTC
J: TRBJ2-5; D: TRBD1; V: TRBV28; size: .; CDR3: CASREPGGKEGETQYF; DNA: TGTGCCAGCAGAGAACCAGGGGGCAAGGAGGGAGAGACCCAGTACTTC
J: TRBJ2-1; D: .; V: TRBV5-6; size: .; CDR3: CASSLGRGPYNEQFF; DNA: TGTGCCAGCAGCTTGGGGCGGGGCCCCTACAATGAGCAGTTCTTC
J: TRBJ2-7; D: .; V: TRBV27; size: .; CDR3: CASSSQGPYEQYF; DNA: TGTGCCAGCAGTTCCCAGGGCCCCTACGAGCAGTACTTC
J: TRBJ1-2; D: .; V: TRBV19; size: .; CDR3: CASSPTGNYGYTF; DNA: TGTGCCAGTAGTCCCACAGGGAACTATGGCTACACCTTC
J: TRBJ1-4; D: TRBD1; V: TRBV7-2; size: .; CDR3: CASSLPTGGIEKLFF; DNA: TGTGCCAGCAGCTTACCCACAGGGGGCATTGAAAAACTGTTTTTT
J: TRBJ1-4; D: .; V: TRBV10-3; size: .; CDR3: CAISPPDSGRKLFF; DNA: TGTGCCATCAGCCCTCCGGACAGTGGTCGAAAACTGTTTTTT
J: TRBJ1-5; D: TRBD1; V: TRBV15; size: .; CDR3: CATSRGGTGSQPQHF; DNA: TGTGCCACCAGCAGAGGCGGGACAGGGAGTCAGCCCCAGCATTTT
J: TRBJ2-7; D: .; V: TRBV28; size: .; CDR3: CASSLVQDYEQYF; DNA: TGTGCCAGCAGTTTAGTTCAGGATTACGAGCAGTACTTC
J: TRBJ2-6; D: .; V: TRBV6-4; size: .; CDR3: CASSDSGLVFSGANVLTF; DNA: TGTGCCAGCAGTGACTCGGGGCTAGTCTTCTCTGGGGCCAACGTCCTGACTTTC
J: TRBJ1-4; D: .; V: TRBV2; size: few; CDR3: CASLGANEKLFF; DNA: TGTGCCAGCCTTGGCGCTAATGAAAAACTGTTTTTT
J: TRBJ2-7; D: TRBD2; V: TRBV15; size: .; CDR3: CATSRGKGGRADEQYF; DNA: TGTGCCACCAGCCGAGGAAAGGGCGGGAGGGCCGACGAGCAGTACTTC
J: TRBJ2-6; D: .; V: TRBV23-1; size: .; CDR3: CASSQSQAFSGANVLTF; DNA: TGCGCCAGCAGTCAATCTCAGGCATTCTCTGGGGCCAACGTCCTGACTTTC
J: TRBJ2-7; D: .; V: TRBV11-3; size: .; CDR3: CASSDSIFDEQYF; DNA: TGTGCCAGCAGTGACAGTATCTTCGACGAGCAGTACTTC
J: TRBJ2-7; D: .; V: TRBV2; size: .; CDR3: CASSDGLWDASYEQYF; DNA: TGTGCCAGCAGTGACGGTCTTTGGGACGCCTCCTACGAGCAGTACTTC
J: TRBJ1-1; D: .; V: TRBV9; size: .; CDR3: CASSPPTRLRNTEAFF; DNA: TGTGCCAGCAGCCCCCCGACCCGGCTAAGGAATACTGAAGCTTTCTTT
J: TRBJ2-5; D: TRBD2; V: TRBV24-1; size: .; CDR3: CATSEVAGDQETQYF; DNA: TGTGCCACCAGTGAGGTAGCGGGGGACCAAGAGACCCAGTACTTC
J: TRBJ2-1; D: TRBD1; V: TRBV19; size: .; CDR3: CASSIKGVMGQEQFF; DNA: TGTGCCAGTAGTATTAAGGGGGTAATGGGACAGGAGCAGTTCTTC
J: TRBJ2-7; D: .; V: TRBV5-1; size: .; CDR3: CASNLNDYEQYF; DNA: TGCGCCAGCAACCTAAACGACTACGAGCAGTACTTC
J: TRBJ2-1; D: .; V: TRBV4-3; size: .; CDR3: CASSHALVYEQFF; DNA: TGCGCCAGCAGCCATGCTTTAGTTTATGAGCAGTTCTTC